The T cell receptor beta chain described here comes from a study of T cells after yellow fever vaccination. As for the study in general: SMART-Seq v4 Ultra Low Input served to prepare low-cell-number fractions.

The study's findings and limits: The study found a weaker secondary response that peaked faster, day 5 versus 15. FACS-sorted repertoires could contain abundant clonotypes contaminating from the bulk population.

Looked up from germline, CDR1 is SNHLY and CDR2 is FYNNEI. V lost 1 base, J lost 13 bases, and 7 bases stayed unmatched. This CDR3 region has 15 residues. Researchers made TCR cDNA using 5'RACE template switching, and this step added a universal primer site and UMIs. One entry per CDR3 protein results from TCRdb running MiXCR on the 5' RACE reads. The repertoire holds approximately 300,000 distinct CDR3 sequences, roughly 10% seen once, with under 4% in the top ten. Ten or more counts support this clonotype. No antigen is known for it. This receptor was obtained from a man in his late teens or twenties who received the YFV17D yellow fever vaccine. The rearrangement joins TRBV2 to TRBJ2-1; 13 nucleotides align to TRBD2. Sequenced material: CD4+ T cells sorted from PBMCs, taken 45 days after the yellow fever booster vaccination. The CDR3 nucleotides read TGTGCCAGCAGTGAAGAGGGACTAGCGGGGTTGGGACAGTTCTTC. It codes for CASSEEGLAGLGQFF.